A selection of T cell receptor beta chains follows, all from one sample in a study of blood T cells in healthy people across ages. Each CDR3 protein is one row after TCRdb ran MiXCR on the 5' RACE reads. Here the sample spans approximately 400,000 distinct CDR3 sequences, roughly half being singletons. Sequenced input: blood. The receptors were sampled from a man in his sixties in good health. Each CDR3 is given with its conserved first and last residue. The order of the fields is D gene, clone size, CDR3 length, V gene, J gene, CDR3 protein, CDR3 DNA. The D gene is left open where the match is weak. Clone size is stated in some rows and not others, as once, few, many or a class when expanded.

D: TRBD2; size: many; length: 15; V: TRBV9; J: TRBJ2-7; CDR3: CASSVNSGSSYEQYF; DNA: TGTGCCAGCAGCGTAAATAGCGGGAGCTCCTACGAGCAGTACTTC
D: -; size: few; length: 15; V: TRBV6-5; J: TRBJ1-2; CDR3: CASTIRMGANYGYTF; DNA: TGTGCCAGCACCATTAGGATGGGAGCTAACTATGGCTACACCTTC
D: TRBD2; size: -; length: 14; V: TRBV20-1; J: TRBJ2-1; CDR3: CSARLAGVGNEQFF; DNA: TGCAGTGCTAGACTAGCGGGAGTGGGTAATGAGCAGTTCTTC
D: -; size: -; length: 13; V: TRBV27; J: TRBJ1-2; CDR3: CASSAGTAYGYTF; DNA: TGTGCCAGCAGTGCAGGGACCGCATATGGCTACACCTTC
D: -; size: few; length: 14; V: TRBV20-1; J: TRBJ2-5; CDR3: CSAREQTGKETQYF; DNA: TGCAGTGCTAGGGAACAGACGGGAAAAGAGACCCAGTACTTC
D: TRBD2; size: -; length: 16; V: TRBV10-1; J: TRBJ2-3; CDR3: CASSDPGTIDPDTQYF; DNA: TGCGCCAGCAGTGACCCTGGGACTATAGATCCAGATACGCAGTATTTT
D: TRBD1; size: -; length: 15; V: TRBV15; J: TRBJ2-3; CDR3: CATSGRDRGPDTQYF; DNA: TGTGCCACCAGCGGTCGGGACAGGGGCCCAGATACGCAGTATTTT
D: TRBD2; size: many; length: 15; V: TRBV28; J: TRBJ2-5; CDR3: CASSDRLAGGNFQYF; DNA: TGTGCCAGCAGTGACAGACTAGCGGGAGGGAACTTCCAGTACTTC
D: -; size: many; length: 14; V: TRBV3-1; J: TRBJ2-3; CDR3: CASSRTTRTDTQYF; DNA: TGTGCCAGCAGCCGAACGACTAGGACAGATACGCAGTATTTT
D: TRBD1; size: -; length: 13; V: TRBV20-1; J: TRBJ1-1; CDR3: CSARQGPATEAFF; DNA: TGCAGTGCCCGACAGGGACCGGCCACTGAAGCTTTCTTT
D: TRBD2; size: -; length: 16; V: TRBV7-2; J: TRBJ2-1; CDR3: CAGEVAGGPISHEQFF; DNA: TGTGCGGGCGAGGTAGCGGGGGGCCCTATTAGTCATGAGCAGTTCTTC
D: -; size: -; length: 14; V: TRBV10-2; J: TRBJ2-3; CDR3: CASSESRRGDTQYF; DNA: TGCGCCAGCAGTGAGTCGAGGCGCGGAGATACGCAGTATTTT
D: TRBD1; size: few; length: 15; V: TRBV6-2/TRBV6-3; J: TRBJ2-4; CDR3: CASRRRQGTKNIQYF; DNA: TGTGCCAGCAGGCGAAGACAGGGGACCAAAAACATTCAGTACTTC
D: TRBD1; size: -; length: 15; V: TRBV30; J: TRBJ1-1; CDR3: CAWSPIKPTGVEAFF; DNA: TGTGCCTGGAGCCCAATCAAACCGACAGGGGTTGAAGCTTTCTTT
D: TRBD1; size: -; length: 15; V: TRBV6-5; J: TRBJ1-6; CDR3: CASSRTGTGDSPLHF; DNA: TGTGCCAGCAGCCGAACCGGGACAGGGGATTCACCCCTCCACTTT
D: TRBD2; size: -; length: 14; V: TRBV20-1; J: TRBJ2-1; CDR3: CSALLAGGGNEQFF; DNA: TGCAGTGCCCTCTTAGCGGGGGGTGGGAATGAGCAGTTCTTC
D: -; size: -; length: 13; V: TRBV12-3/TRBV12-4; J: TRBJ2-7; CDR3: CASSLGEDYEQYF; DNA: TGTGCCAGCAGTTTAGGTGAGGACTACGAGCAGTACTTC
D: -; size: -; length: 18; V: TRBV6-2/TRBV6-3; J: TRBJ2-7; CDR3: CASSYSKAGNPFSYEQYF; DNA: TGTGCCAGCAGTTACTCGAAGGCAGGGAACCCATTCTCCTACGAGCAGTACTTC
D: -; size: -; length: 17; V: TRBV7-2; J: TRBJ1-2; CDR3: CASSSVLKGPPNYGYTF; DNA: TGTGCCAGCAGCTCTGTCCTAAAGGGCCCCCCTAACTATGGCTACACCTTC
D: -; size: -; length: 15; V: TRBV10-3; J: TRBJ2-5; CDR3: CAISEQGGVEETQYF; DNA: TGTGCCATCAGTGAGCAGGGTGGAGTTGAGGAGACCCAGTACTTC
D: -; size: many; length: 15; V: TRBV28; J: TRBJ2-7; CDR3: CASRLRGDRAYEQYF; DNA: TGTGCCAGCAGGCTACGGGGGGACAGAGCCTACGAGCAGTACTTC
D: -; size: -; length: 18; V: TRBV28; J: TRBJ1-1; CDR3: CASSTSQGFGSLDTEAFF; DNA: TGTGCCAGCAGCACGTCTCAGGGATTTGGTTCCTTGGACACTGAAGCTTTCTTT
D: TRBD2; size: -; length: 15; V: TRBV7-6; J: TRBJ2-1; CDR3: CASSPGTSAYNEQFF; DNA: TGTGCCAGCAGCCCCGGGACTAGCGCCTACAATGAGCAGTTCTTC
D: -; size: -; length: 15; V: TRBV7-2; J: TRBJ2-7; CDR3: CASSDRGASYYEQYF; DNA: TGTGCCAGCAGCGACCGGGGGGCCAGTTACTACGAGCAGTACTTC
D: -; size: -; length: 16; V: TRBV7-2; J: TRBJ1-4; CDR3: CASSLGTLAANEKLFF; DNA: TGTGCCAGCAGCTTAGGGACTCTCGCAGCTAATGAAAAACTGTTTTTT
D: TRBD1; size: few; length: 19; V: TRBV12-3/TRBV12-4; J: TRBJ2-3; CDR3: CASRPGGWTGAASTDTQYF; DNA: TGTGCCAGCAGACCTGGGGGGTGGACAGGGGCCGCTAGCACAGATACGCAGTATTTT
D: -; size: -; length: 15; V: TRBV20-1; J: TRBJ2-3; CDR3: CSATFGLAGTDAQYF; DNA: TGCAGTGCCACCTTCGGACTGGCGGGCACAGATGCGCAGTATTTT
D: TRBD1; size: -; length: 13; V: TRBV20-1; J: TRBJ2-7; CDR3: CSARDDRVYEQYF; DNA: TGCAGTGCTAGAGATGACAGGGTGTACGAGCAGTACTTC
D: -; size: -; length: 15; V: TRBV5-1; J: TRBJ1-6; CDR3: CASSPGQRQNSPLHF; DNA: TGCGCCAGCAGCCCTGGACAGCGACAAAATTCACCCCTCCACTTT
D: TRBD1; size: -; length: 16; V: TRBV6-1; J: TRBJ1-2; CDR3: CASSVDRGELFYGYTF; DNA: TGTGCCAGCAGCGTGGACAGGGGGGAACTCTTCTATGGCTACACCTTC
D: TRBD2; size: -; length: 16; V: TRBV27; J: TRBJ2-5; CDR3: CASSPPFSGGYNDQYF; DNA: TGTGCCAGCAGTCCGCCCTTTAGCGGGGGTTACAATGATCAGTACTTC
D: TRBD2; size: few; length: 16; V: TRBV5-1; J: TRBJ2-5; CDR3: CASSLLAGGGYNEQYF; DNA: TGCGCCAGCAGCTTATTAGCGGGAGGAGGTTACAATGAGCAGTACTTC
D: TRBD2; size: few; length: 17; V: TRBV5-1; J: TRBJ2-1; CDR3: CASRTGLAGGPFDEQFF; DNA: TGCGCCAGCAGAACCGGACTAGCGGGGGGCCCTTTCGATGAGCAGTTCTTC
D: TRBD1; size: -; length: 16; V: TRBV4-3; J: TRBJ2-1; CDR3: CASSQSGTGSYNEQFF; DNA: TGCGCCAGCAGCCAGTCCGGGACAGGGTCCTACAATGAGCAGTTCTTC
D: TRBD1; size: few; length: 12; V: TRBV20-1; J: TRBJ2-1; CDR3: CSALQGAGEQFF; DNA: TGCAGTGCTCTACAGGGGGCAGGGGAGCAGTTCTTC
D: -; size: -; length: 17; V: TRBV7-9; J: TRBJ2-3; CDR3: CASSLNRRNINTDTQYF; DNA: TGTGCCAGCAGCTTGAACAGGCGGAACATAAACACAGATACGCAGTATTTT
D: -; size: -; length: 14; V: TRBV10-3; J: TRBJ2-5; CDR3: CAIRTQGGVNERYF; DNA: TGTGCCATCAGGACGCAGGGGGGGGTTAATGAGCGGTACTTC
D: TRBD1; size: many; length: 12; V: TRBV18; J: TRBJ2-7; CDR3: CAGRTGSGEQYF; DNA: TGTGCCGGGAGGACAGGGTCGGGCGAGCAGTACTTC
D: TRBD2; size: -; length: 15; V: TRBV7-9; J: TRBJ2-7; CDR3: CASSLLAGGGYEQYF; DNA: TGTGCCAGCAGCTTATTAGCGGGAGGGGGCTACGAGCAGTACTTC
D: TRBD1; size: -; length: 17; V: TRBV7-9; J: TRBJ1-2; CDR3: CASSRGDRITIHYGYTF; DNA: TGTGCCAGCAGCCGCGGGGACAGGATAACAATTCATTATGGCTACACCTTC